One and the same sample provided the 27 T cell receptor beta chains below, sequenced in a study of T cell changes during pregnancy in multiple sclerosis. Sequenced by immunoSEQ multiplex PCR; TCRdb stores in-frame clones only, minus some. The data contain approximately 50,000 clones, around 94% of them singletons. Source: CD4+ T cells from peripheral blood mononuclear cells, taken in the third trimester of pregnancy. All receptors derive from a female donor with multiple sclerosis, enrolled in a pregnancy study.

The chain recombines TRBV18 with TRBJ1-6; TRBD1 might be the D (6 bases). The V gene lost 2 bases and the J gene lost 0 bases, with 11 bases spanning the gap. The CDR3 spans 17 residues. CDR1 KGHSH and CDR2 LQKENI come from the germline V gene. CDR3 sequence: CASSPDQGSSYNSPLHF. The CDR3 DNA sequence: TGTGCCAGCTCACCAGACCAGGGGAGCTCCTATAATTCACCCCTCCACTTT. Complete variable domain (other parts from reference TRBV18 and TRBJ1-6): NAGVMQNPRHLVRRRGQEARLRCSPMKGHSHVYWYRQLPEEGLKFMVYLQKENIIDESGMPKERFSAEFPKEGPSILRIQQVVRGDSAAYFCASSPDQGSSYNSPLHFGNGTRLTVT.

This rearrangement joins TRBV6-5 to TRBJ1-2; D not certain. This CDR3 has 15 residues. Germline V gene sequence: CDR1 MNHEY, CDR2 SVGAGI. The V end lost 0 bases, the J end lost 0 bases, and 8 bases lay between the germline ends. This CDR3 reads CASSYSAYTNYGYTF. The CDR3 region has the DNA TGTGCCAGCAGTTACTCAGCCTATACTAACTATGGCTACACCTTC.

This sequence joins TRBV28 and TRBJ1-2; D gene unclear. There are 12 residues in the CDR3. Germline assignment: CDR1 MDHEN and CDR2 SYDVKM. Deletions cut 6 bases from V and 8 bases from J, with 13 bases between. CDR3 DNA sequence: TGTGCCAGCAGCAACGCGGGTTACGGCTACACCTTC. This codes for CASSNAGYGYTF.

The chain has TRBV7-9 and TRBJ1-1; D is possibly TRBD1 (6 bases). CDR3 length: 17 amino acids. With 5 bases removed from V and 2 bases from J, the gap between germline ends came to 21 bases. Germline loops: CDR1 SEHNR, CDR2 FQNEAQ (reference sequence). CDR3 region: CASSMGPTGTLNTEAFF. The CDR3 DNA reads as TGTGCCAGCAGCATGGGCCCAACAGGGACCCTAAACACTGAAGCTTTCTTT.

This clone was detected only a few times. The chain joins TRBV27 to TRBJ1-2, with D tentatively TRBD1 (6 bases). Germline loops: CDR1 MNHEY, CDR2 SMNVEV (reference sequence). The CDR3 loop spans 13 amino acids. The germline V and J ends were trimmed by 8 bases and 11 bases, with 21 bases remaining between them. CDR3 residues: CASGVWGPQPYTF. CDR3 nucleotide sequence: TGTGCCAGCGGCGTGTGGGGGCCTCAACCTTACACCTTC.

This chain's CDR3 is CASSQDKASGLYEQYF. CDR3 nucleotide sequence: TGTGCCAGCAGCCAAGATAAGGCTAGCGGACTCTACGAGCAGTACTTC. J is TRBJ2-7 and V is TRBV4-2, with 7 bases fitting TRBD2. This CDR3 is built from 16 residues. With 0 bases clipped from V and 3 bases from J, the junction kept 8 bases outside the gene matches. Germline values: CDR1 LGHNA, CDR2 YNFKEQ.

The chain carries TRBV7-2 and TRBJ2-7; 13 bases align to TRBD2. With V trimmed by 2 bases and J by 3 bases, 7 bases remained unmatched. Per germline, CDR1 SGHTA and CDR2 FQGNSA. This CDR3 contains 17 residues. The CDR3 DNA sequence: TGTGCCAGCAGCTTACACGGGACTAGCGGGAAGATCTACGAGCAGTACTTC. Translated, it gives CASSLHGTSGKIYEQYF.

This clone was observed a single time. The chain carries TRBV4-3 and TRBJ2-5, with TRBD2 matching 9 bases. Germline CDR1 LGHNA, CDR2 YSLEER. Trimming cost V 0 bases and J 5 bases; bases outside gene matches: 7. This CDR3 is built from 16 residues. CDR3 coding DNA: TGCGCCAGCAGCCAAGATATCGGGCTAGCGGGGGAGACCCAGTACTTC. Translated: CASSQDIGLAGETQYF.

This chain joins TRBV9 and TRBJ2-1, with D unresolved. The ends were cut back, 3 bases at V and 7 bases at J, with 14 bases in the middle. CDR1 SGDLS and CDR2 YYNGEE come from the germline V gene. The CDR3 has 14 amino acids. The CDR3 DNA follows: TGTGCCAGCAGCGCGGCCGAATGGGCAAATGAGCAGTTCTTC. Its translation: CASSAAEWANEQFF.

The rearrangement links TRBV5-6 to TRBJ2-4; 8 positions match TRBD2. The CDR3 is 18 residues long. Unmatched junction bases numbered 17, after V lost 3 bases and J lost 6 bases. Germline-derived CDR1 and CDR2 are SGHDT and YYEEEE. The CDR3 coding sequence is TGTGCCAGCAGCTCCCGTAGGACTAGCCGGTCCTCACCAAACATTCAGTACTTC. Protein sequence: CASSSRRTSRSSPNIQYF.

J is TRBJ1-5 and V is TRBV18, with 7 bases identical to TRBD1. The germline V gene encodes CDR1 KGHSH and CDR2 LQKENI. The CDR3 is made up of 15 amino acids. The ends lost 4 bases at V and 0 bases at J; junction bases unmatched: 3. The chain's CDR3 is CASSLGTVSNQPQHF. CDR3 DNA: TGTGCCAGCTCACTAGGGACAGTTAGCAATCAGCCCCAGCATTTT.

J is TRBJ2-2 and V is TRBV5-4, with 8 bases identical to TRBD2. This CDR3 is 16 amino acids long. CDR1 SGHNT and CDR2 YYREEE come from the germline V gene (reference sequence). V lost 4 bases and J lost 3; bases outside the gene matches: 8. As DNA, the CDR3 is TGTGCCAGCAGCCCCCACGGGGGGGGGCACACCGGGGAGCTGTTTTTT. Its protein product is CASSPHGGGHTGELFF. The full variable domain, its missing parts supplied by reference TRBV5-4 and TRBJ2-2, is ETGVTQSPTHLIKTRGQQVTLRCSSQSGHNTVSWYQQALGQGPQFIFQYYREEENGRGNFPPRFSGLQFPNYSSELNVNALELDDSALYLCASSPHGGGHTGELFFGEGSRLTVL.

V and J are TRBV7-9 and TRBJ2-4; no clear D. Trimming left V 1 base short and J 8 bases short, with 6 bases between. The germline gives CDR1 SEHNR, CDR2 FQNEAQ (reference sequence). The CDR3 is 12 residues long. The CDR3 sequence is CASSLEAYIQYF. The CDR3 DNA reads TGTGCCAGCAGCTTAGAAGCGTACATTCAGTACTTC.

The chain links TRBV11-2 to TRBJ2-7; no definite D call. V was pared by 5 bases and J by 4 bases, with 12 bases between. CDR1 and CDR2 from the germline V gene are SGHAT and FQNNGV. The CDR3 extends over 13 amino acids. The chain's CDR3 is CASSPPGLYEQYF. CDR3 DNA: TGTGCCAGCAGCCCCCCTGGGCTGTACGAGCAGTACTTC.

V usage is TRBV19 and J usage is TRBJ1-2; 11 bases are shared with TRBD1. This CDR3 comprises 13 residues. Germline CDR1 LNHDA, CDR2 SQIVND (reference sequence). Trimming cost V 7 bases and J 7 bases; bases outside gene matches: 5. CDR3 in amino acids: CASIGQGASGYTF. The CDR3 region has the DNA TGTGCCAGTATCGGACAGGGGGCTAGTGGCTACACCTTC.

The V call is TRBV5-1, the J call TRBJ2-5, with 8 nucleotides matching TRBD2. The V and J ends lost 4 bases and 4 bases, in that order; junction bases with no gene match: 9. Germline values: CDR1 SGHRS, CDR2 YFSETQ. The CDR3 is 15 amino acids. The CDR3: CASSIDSGVRETQYF. Written as DNA, the CDR3 is TGCGCCAGCAGCATCGATAGCGGGGTGAGAGAGACCCAGTACTTC.

V and J are TRBV2 and TRBJ2-6; TRBD2 matches at 7 bases. The CDR3 contains 15 residues. Germline-derived CDR1 and CDR2 are SNHLY and FYNNEI. Losses at the gene ends were 4 bases for V and 4 bases for J; bases not matched to a gene: 4. The CDR3 coding sequence is TGTGCCAGCAGTGGTCCGGGACTAGGGGCCAACGTCCTGACTTTC. It specifies CASSGPGLGANVLTF.

The rearrangement uses TRBV7-8 and TRBJ1-2; TRBD1 matches 7 bases. CDR3 length equals 14 residues. Germline-derived CDR1 and CDR2 are SGHVS and FQNEAQ. Trimming at V came to 5 bases and at J to 4 bases, leaving 7 bases not matched to a gene. The CDR3 coding sequence is TGTGCCAGCAGCCGGAGTACAGGGGTCTATGGCTACACCTTC. Residues: CASSRSTGVYGYTF.

The V call is TRBV15, the J call TRBJ1-4; D call uncertain. CDR3 length equals 13 residues. V lost 7 bases and J 0 bases, leaving 6 bases between the germline ends. CDR1 and CDR2 (germline): LNHNV, YYDKDF (reference sequence). CDR3 amino acids: CATTRATNEKLFF. The CDR3 DNA follows: TGTGCCACCACAAGAGCAACTAATGAAAAACTGTTTTTT.

V usage is TRBV7-2 and J usage is TRBJ1-4; TRBD1 matches 7 bases. With V trimmed by 1 base and J by 10 bases, 6 bases remained unmatched. The length of the CDR3 is 14 residues. CDR1 is SGHTA, CDR2 FQGNSA, per germline. The CDR3 DNA reads as TGTGCCAGCAGCTTAGATAGGGGGCACGGAAAACTGTTTTTT. As protein: CASSLDRGHGKLFF.

The V call is TRBV7-8, the J call TRBJ2-5; 7 bases match TRBD1. Germline trimming cut 5 bases from V and 2 bases from J; bases unmatched to any gene: 8. This CDR3 has 15 residues. CDR1 is SGHVS and CDR2 is FQNEAQ in the germline V gene. The CDR3 coding sequence is TGTGCCAGCAGCCCCACTGGCAGGGGGCAAGAGACCCAGTACTTC. This encodes CASSPTGRGQETQYF.

This chain connects TRBV5-1 to TRBJ2-7, with a possible D match to TRBD2 (6 bases). The V and J ends lost 5 bases and 3 bases respectively, with 15 bases between them. The V gene's germline CDR1 is SGHRS and CDR2 YFSETQ. The CDR3 has 14 residues. CDR3 protein: CASRSGTANYEQYF. The CDR3 DNA reads as TGCGCCAGCAGATCCGGGACTGCTAACTACGAGCAGTACTTC.

The chain employs TRBV18 and TRBJ2-2; TRBD2 might be the D (5 bases). Per germline, CDR1 KGHSH and CDR2 LQKENI. This CDR3 is built from 14 residues. Trimming took 2 bases from V and 7 from J, leaving 11 bases between them. As DNA, the CDR3 is TGTGCCAGCTCACCAGTCCCTAGCATCGGGGAGCTGTTTTTT. It encodes CASSPVPSIGELFF.

The rearrangement links TRBV25-1 to TRBJ2-1, with 7 bases that match TRBD2. The V gene end was trimmed by 1 base and the J gene end by 7 bases; junction bases not matched to a gene: 7. This CDR3 has 15 residues. Germline CDR1 MGHDK, CDR2 SYGVNS. This chain's CDR3 is CASSELGTTKNEQFF. The CDR3 bases are TGTGCCAGCAGTGAATTAGGGACTACGAAAAATGAGCAGTTCTTC. The variable domain in full, with the rest retrieved from reference TRBV25-1 and TRBJ2-1, is EADIYQTPRYLVIGTGKKITLECSQTMGHDKMYWYQQDPGMELHLIHYSYGVNSTEKGDLSSESTVSRIRTEHFPLTLESARPSHTSQYLCASSELGTTKNEQFFGPGTRLTVL.

V is TRBV20-1 and J is TRBJ1-2; no definite D call. The CDR3 has 11 residues. The germline gives CDR1 DFQATT, CDR2 SNEGSKA (reference sequence). V lost 6 bases to trimming and J lost 7 bases, with 12 bases between them. CDR3 sequence: CSAAAVTGYTF. The CDR3 DNA sequence: TGCAGTGCAGCGGCCGTTACTGGCTACACCTTC.

This clone came up once. The rearrangement uses TRBV7-2 and TRBJ2-1; TRBD2 agrees at 8 bases. The CDR3 has 16 residues. V was pared by 0 bases and J by 7 bases, with 8 bases of the junction left unmatched. Germline V gene lookup returns CDR1 SGHTA and CDR2 FQGNSA. CDR3 sequence: CASSLAFAGGRNEQFF. The CDR3 nucleotides are TGTGCCAGCAGCTTAGCGTTTGCGGGGGGACGGAATGAGCAGTTCTTC.

The chain has TRBV15 and TRBJ2-1; TRBD2 might be the D (5 bases). The CDR3 runs to 18 residues. The germline V gene has CDR1 LNHNV and CDR2 YYDKDF (reference sequence). V shed 1 base and J shed 0 bases, with 16 bases lying between them. The CDR3 region has the DNA TGTGCCACCAGCAGAGCCCCGGCTCGTGGAGGCTCCTACAATGAGCAGTTCTTC. Protein product: CATSRAPARGGSYNEQFF.